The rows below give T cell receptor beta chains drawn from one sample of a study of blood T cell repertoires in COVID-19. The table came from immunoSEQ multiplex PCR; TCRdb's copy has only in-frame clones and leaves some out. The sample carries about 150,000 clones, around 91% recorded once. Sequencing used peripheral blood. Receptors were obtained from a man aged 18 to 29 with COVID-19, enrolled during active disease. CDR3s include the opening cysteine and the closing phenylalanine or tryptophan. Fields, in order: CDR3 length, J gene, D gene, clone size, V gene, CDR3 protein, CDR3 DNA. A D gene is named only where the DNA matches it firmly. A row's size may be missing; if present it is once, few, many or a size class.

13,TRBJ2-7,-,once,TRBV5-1,CASSGDSIYEQYF,TGCGCCAGCAGCGGCGACTCGATCTACGAGCAGTACTTC
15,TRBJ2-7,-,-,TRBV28,CASSLPREYSYEQYF,TGTGCCAGCAGCCTACCCCGGGAGTACTCCTACGAGCAGTACTTC
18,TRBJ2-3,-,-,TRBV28,CASSSGVTLGVNTDTQYF,TGTGCCAGCAGTTCGGGGGTCACCTTAGGGGTGAACACAGATACGCAGTATTTT
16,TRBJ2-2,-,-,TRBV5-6,CASSEIGGEDTGELFF,TGTGCCAGCAGCGAGATCGGTGGTGAGGACACCGGGGAGCTGTTTTTT
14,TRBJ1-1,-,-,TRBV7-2,CASSYRTFRTEAFF,TGTGCCAGCAGCTACAGAACCTTTAGGACTGAAGCTTTCTTT
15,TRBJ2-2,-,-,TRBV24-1,CATSGVRGNTGELFF,TGTGCCACCAGTGGAGTTAGGGGAAACACCGGGGAGCTGTTTTTT
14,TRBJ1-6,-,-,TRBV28,CASRGGSYNSPLHF,TGTGCCAGCAGGGGGGGCTCCTATAATTCACCCCTCCACTTT
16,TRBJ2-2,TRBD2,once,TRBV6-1,CASSDGASGRAGELFF,TGTGCCAGCAGTGATGGGGCTAGCGGGAGGGCCGGGGAGCTGTTTTTT
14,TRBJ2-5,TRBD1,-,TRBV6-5,CASSWSTGQETQYF,TGTGCCAGCAGTTGGTCGACAGGGCAAGAGACCCAGTACTTC
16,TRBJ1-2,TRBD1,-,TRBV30,CAGLHPRQGWNYGYTF,TGTGCCGGACTACATCCGAGACAGGGATGGAACTATGGCTACACCTTC
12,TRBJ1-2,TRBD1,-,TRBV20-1,CSASWQGAGYTF,TGCAGTGCTAGTTGGCAGGGGGCTGGCTACACCTTC
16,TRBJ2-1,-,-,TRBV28,CASTLPGVKPYNEQFF,TGTGCCAGCACTCTCCCAGGGGTCAAGCCCTACAATGAGCAGTTCTTC
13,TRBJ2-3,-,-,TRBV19,CASSRPGTDTQYF,TGTGCCAGTAGTCGACCGGGGACAGATACGCAGTATTTT
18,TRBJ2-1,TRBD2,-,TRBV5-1,CASSLEGSGGGSYNEQFF,TGCGCCAGCAGCTTGGAGGGAAGCGGGGGAGGCTCCTACAATGAGCAGTTCTTC
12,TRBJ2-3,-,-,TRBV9,CASSAREDTQYF,TGTGCCAGCAGCGCCCGTGAGGATACGCAGTATTTT
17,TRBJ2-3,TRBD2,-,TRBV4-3,CASSQESRLAGGTTQYF,TGCGCCAGCAGCCAAGAAAGTCGACTAGCGGGAGGTACCACGCAGTATTTT
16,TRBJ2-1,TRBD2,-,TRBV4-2,CASSQGQRELYNEQFF,TGTGCCAGCAGCCAAGGGCAGCGGGAATTATACAATGAGCAGTTCTTC
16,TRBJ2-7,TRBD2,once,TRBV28,CASTSRGGRASYEQYF,TGTGCCAGCACCTCCAGAGGCGGGAGGGCCTCCTACGAGCAGTACTTC
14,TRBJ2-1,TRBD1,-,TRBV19,CASSMTGGYNEQFF,TGTGCCAGTAGTATGACAGGGGGCTACAATGAGCAGTTCTTC
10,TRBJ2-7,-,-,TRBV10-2,CASFSGEQYF,TGCGCCAGCTTCTCGGGGGAGCAGTACTTC
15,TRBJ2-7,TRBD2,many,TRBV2,CASSPYRGSGYEQYF,TGTGCCAGCAGCCCCTACCGCGGGAGTGGCTACGAGCAGTACTTC
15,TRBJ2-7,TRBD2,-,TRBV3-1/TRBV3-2,CASSRLAGPLYEQYF,TGTGCCAGCAGCCGTCTAGCGGGACCCCTCTACGAGCAGTACTTC
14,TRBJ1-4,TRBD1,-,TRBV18,CASSVQGAPEKLLF,TGTGCCAGCTCAGTACAGGGGGCTCCTGAAAAACTGCTTTTT
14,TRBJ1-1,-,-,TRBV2,CASSVGRVGTEAFF,TGTGCCAGCAGTGTAGGCAGGGTGGGCACTGAAGCTTTCTTT
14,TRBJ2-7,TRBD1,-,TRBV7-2,CASSLAGGIYEQYF,TGTGCCAGCAGCTTAGCAGGGGGCATATACGAGCAGTACTTC
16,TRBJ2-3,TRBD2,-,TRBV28,CASSQPGGRDTDTQYF,TGTGCCAGCAGTCAGCCGGGGGGGCGGGACACAGATACGCAGTATTTT
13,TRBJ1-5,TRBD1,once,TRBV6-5,CASSKDRDQPQHF,TGTGCCAGCAGCAAGGACAGGGATCAGCCCCAGCATTTT
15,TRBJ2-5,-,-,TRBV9,CASSVGPGSGETQYF,TGTGCCAGCAGCGTAGGTCCCGGGAGCGGAGAGACCCAGTACTTC
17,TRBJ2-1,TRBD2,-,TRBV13,CASSTRSGRAPYNEQFF,TGTGCCAGCAGCACCCGTAGCGGGAGGGCCCCCTACAATGAGCAGTTCTTC
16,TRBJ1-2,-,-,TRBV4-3,CASSQDLGVERWGYTF,TGCGCCAGCAGCCAAGATCTGGGCGTGGAGCGGTGGGGCTACACCTTC
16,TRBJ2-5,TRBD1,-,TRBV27,CASRDPGTGGLETQYF,TGTGCCAGCAGAGATCCTGGGACAGGGGGTTTAGAGACCCAGTACTTC
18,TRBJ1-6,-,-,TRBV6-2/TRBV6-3,CASSKDSPKSSYNSPLHF,TGTGCCAGCAGCAAAGACAGTCCGAAAAGCTCCTATAATTCACCCCTCCACTTT